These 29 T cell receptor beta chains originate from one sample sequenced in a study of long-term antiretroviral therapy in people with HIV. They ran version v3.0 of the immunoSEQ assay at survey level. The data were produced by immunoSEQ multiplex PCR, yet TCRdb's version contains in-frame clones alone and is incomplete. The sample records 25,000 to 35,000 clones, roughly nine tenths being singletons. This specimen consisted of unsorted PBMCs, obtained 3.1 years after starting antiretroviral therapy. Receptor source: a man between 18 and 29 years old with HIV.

DNA of the CDR3: TGTGCCAGTAGTATAGCTCTGGGTCCTTCCTACGAGCAGTACTTC. Translating it yields CASSIALGPSYEQYF. This chain connects TRBV19 to TRBJ2-7; D unclear. The CDR3 consists of 15 residues. Germline V CDR1 and CDR2: LNHDA, SQIVND (reference sequence). Trimming shortened V by 1 base and J by 1 base, and 11 bases separated the two germline ends.

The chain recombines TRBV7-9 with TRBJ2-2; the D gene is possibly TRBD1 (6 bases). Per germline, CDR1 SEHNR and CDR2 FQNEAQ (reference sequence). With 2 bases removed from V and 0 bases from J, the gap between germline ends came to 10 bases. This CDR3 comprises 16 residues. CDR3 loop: CASSLMGATNTGELFF. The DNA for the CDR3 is TGTGCCAGCAGCTTAATGGGGGCAACGAACACCGGGGAGCTGTTTTTT.

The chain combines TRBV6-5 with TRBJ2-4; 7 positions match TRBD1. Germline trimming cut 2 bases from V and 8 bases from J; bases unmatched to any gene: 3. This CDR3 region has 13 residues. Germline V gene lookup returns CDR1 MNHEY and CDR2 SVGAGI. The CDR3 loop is CASSYGQAHIQYF. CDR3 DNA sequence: TGTGCCAGCAGTTACGGACAGGCCCACATTCAGTACTTC.

The CDR3 sequence is CASSLRLKRVAGGTDTQYF. The CDR3, as DNA: TGTGCCAGCAGCTTAAGGTTAAAGAGGGTAGCGGGAGGCACAGATACGCAGTATTTT. V gene TRBV7-3 combines with J gene TRBJ2-3, with TRBD2 matching over 9 bases. Trimming took 1 base from V and 1 from J; bases not matched to a gene: 12. Germline V gives CDR1 SGHTA, CDR2 FQGTGA. The CDR3 consists of 19 residues.

The CDR3 region is CASSLVGGNEQFF. CDR3 sequence (DNA): TGTGCCAGCAGCTTAGTCGGGGGAAATGAGCAGTTCTTC. This chain links TRBV7-9 with TRBJ2-1, with D perhaps TRBD2 (6 bases). The CDR3 is 13 amino acids. CDR1 is SEHNR, CDR2 FQNEAQ, per germline (reference sequence). Trimming pared 1 base from V and 7 bases from J, leaving 8 bases between.

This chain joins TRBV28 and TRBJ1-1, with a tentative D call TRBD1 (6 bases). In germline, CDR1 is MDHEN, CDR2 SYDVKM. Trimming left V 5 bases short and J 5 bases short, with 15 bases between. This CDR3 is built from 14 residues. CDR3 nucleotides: TGTGCCAGCAGTCCCTCACAGGGAGGGACTGAAGCTTTCTTT. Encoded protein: CASSPSQGGTEAFF. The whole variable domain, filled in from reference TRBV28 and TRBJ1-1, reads DVKVTQSSRYLVKRTGEKVFLECVQDMDHENMFWYRQDPGLGLRLIYFSYDVKMKEKGDIPEGYSVSREKKERFSLILESASTNQTSMYLCASSPSQGGTEAFFGQGTRLTVV.

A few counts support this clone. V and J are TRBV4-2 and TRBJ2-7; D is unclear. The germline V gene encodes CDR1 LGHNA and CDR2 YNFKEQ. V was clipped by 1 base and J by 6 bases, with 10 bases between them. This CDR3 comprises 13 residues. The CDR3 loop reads CASSQGKAAEQYF. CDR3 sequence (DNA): TGTGCCAGCAGCCAAGGTAAGGCAGCCGAGCAGTACTTC.

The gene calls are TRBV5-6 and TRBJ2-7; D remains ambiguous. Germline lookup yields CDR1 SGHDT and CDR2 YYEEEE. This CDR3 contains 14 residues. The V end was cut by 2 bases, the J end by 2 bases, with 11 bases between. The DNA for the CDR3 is TGTGCCAGCAGCTTTAGAGGTGTCCCCTACGAGCAGTACTTC. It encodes CASSFRGVPYEQYF.

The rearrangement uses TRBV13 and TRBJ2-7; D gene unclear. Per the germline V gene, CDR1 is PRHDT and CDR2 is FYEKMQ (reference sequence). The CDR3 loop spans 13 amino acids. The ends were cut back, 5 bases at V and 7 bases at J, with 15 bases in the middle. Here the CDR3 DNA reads TGTGCCAGCAGCCTAGAACGGGCGTGGGAGCAGTACTTC. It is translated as CASSLERAWEQYF.

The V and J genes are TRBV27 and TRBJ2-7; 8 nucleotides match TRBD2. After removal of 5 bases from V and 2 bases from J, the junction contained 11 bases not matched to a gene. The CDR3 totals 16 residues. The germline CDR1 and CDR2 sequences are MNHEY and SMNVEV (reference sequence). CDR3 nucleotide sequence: TGTGCCAGCAGTCCCCAAAGCGGGAGACCAACCTACGAGCAGTACTTC. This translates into CASSPQSGRPTYEQYF.

Here the CDR3 reads CASTRGAGGVSIGEQYF. In DNA form, the CDR3 reads TGTGCCAGCACCAGAGGTGCGGGAGGGGTATCAATTGGCGAGCAGTACTTC. The chain combines TRBV7-6 with TRBJ2-7; 9 bases line up with TRBD2. The CDR3 is 17 amino acids. V was pared by 7 bases and J by 6 bases, with 19 bases of the junction left unmatched. The germline CDR1 and CDR2 sequences are SGHVS and FNYEAQ.

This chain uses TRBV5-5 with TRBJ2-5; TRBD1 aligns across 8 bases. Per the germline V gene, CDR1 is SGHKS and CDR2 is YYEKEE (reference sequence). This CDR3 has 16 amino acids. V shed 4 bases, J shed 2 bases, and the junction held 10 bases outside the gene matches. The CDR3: CASSIDFWTGQETQYF. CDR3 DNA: TGTGCCAGCAGCATCGATTTCTGGACAGGGCAAGAGACCCAGTACTTC.

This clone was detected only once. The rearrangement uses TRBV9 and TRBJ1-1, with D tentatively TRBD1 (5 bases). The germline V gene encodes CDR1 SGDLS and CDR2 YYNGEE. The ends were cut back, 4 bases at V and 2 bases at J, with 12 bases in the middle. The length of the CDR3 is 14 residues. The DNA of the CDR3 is TGTGCCAGCAGCTATGGGACCCATAACACTGAAGCTTTCTTT. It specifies CASSYGTHNTEAFF.

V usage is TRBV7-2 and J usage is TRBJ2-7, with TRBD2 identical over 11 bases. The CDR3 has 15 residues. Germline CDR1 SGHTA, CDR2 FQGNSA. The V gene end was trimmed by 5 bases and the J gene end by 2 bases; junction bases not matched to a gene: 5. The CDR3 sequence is CASSLLAGGTYEQYF. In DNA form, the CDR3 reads TGTGCCAGCAGCCTCCTAGCGGGGGGAACCTACGAGCAGTACTTC. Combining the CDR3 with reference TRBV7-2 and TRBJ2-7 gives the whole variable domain GAGVSQSPSNKVTEKGKDVELRCDPISGHTALYWYRQSLGQGLEFLIYFQGNSAPDKSGLPSDRFSAERTGGSVSTLTIQRTQQEDSAVYLCASSLLAGGTYEQYFGPGTRLTVT.

The CDR3 bases are TGTGCCAGCAGCTGGGCCGTACAAGAGACCCAGTACTTC. Protein product: CASSWAVQETQYF. The V and J genes are TRBV13 and TRBJ2-5; no definite D call. The V end lost 4 bases, the J end lost 2 bases, and 8 bases lay between the germline ends. The germline V gene encodes CDR1 PRHDT and CDR2 FYEKMQ (reference sequence). The CDR3 extends over 13 amino acids.

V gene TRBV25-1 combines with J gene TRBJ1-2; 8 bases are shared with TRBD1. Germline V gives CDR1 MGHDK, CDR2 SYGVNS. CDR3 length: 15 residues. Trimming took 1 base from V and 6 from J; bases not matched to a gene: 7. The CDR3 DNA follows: TGTGCCAGCAGTGAATTAACTGGACAGGGTAATGGCTACACCTTC. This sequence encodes CASSELTGQGNGYTF.

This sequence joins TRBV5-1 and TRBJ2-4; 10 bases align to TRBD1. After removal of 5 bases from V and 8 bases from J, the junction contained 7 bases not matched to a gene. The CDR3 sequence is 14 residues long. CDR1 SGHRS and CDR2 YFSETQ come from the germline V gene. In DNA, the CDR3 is TGCGCCAGCAGAGGACAGGGGGGGGTTGACATTCAGTACTTC. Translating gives CASRGQGGVDIQYF.

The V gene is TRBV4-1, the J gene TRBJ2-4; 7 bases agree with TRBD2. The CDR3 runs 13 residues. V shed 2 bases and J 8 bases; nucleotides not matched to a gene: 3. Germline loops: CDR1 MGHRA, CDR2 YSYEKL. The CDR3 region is CASSQNRGDIQYF. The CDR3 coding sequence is TGCGCCAGCAGCCAAAACCGGGGGGACATTCAGTACTTC.

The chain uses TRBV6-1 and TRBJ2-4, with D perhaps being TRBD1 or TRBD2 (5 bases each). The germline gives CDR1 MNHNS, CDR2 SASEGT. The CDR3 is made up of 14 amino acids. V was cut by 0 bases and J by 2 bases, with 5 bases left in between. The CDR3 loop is CASSEAGPKNIQYF. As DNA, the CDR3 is TGTGCCAGCAGTGAAGCGGGACCCAAAAACATTCAGTACTTC.

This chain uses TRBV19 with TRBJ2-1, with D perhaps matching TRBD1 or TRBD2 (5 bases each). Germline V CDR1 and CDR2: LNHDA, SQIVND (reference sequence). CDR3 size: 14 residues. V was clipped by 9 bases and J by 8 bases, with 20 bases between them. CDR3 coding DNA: TGTGCCAGCACCTCAGGGCGGGTGAGCGATGAGCAGTTCTTC. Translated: CASTSGRVSDEQFF. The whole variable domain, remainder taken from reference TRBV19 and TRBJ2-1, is DGGITQSPKYLFRKEGQNVTLSCEQNLNHDAMYWYRQDPGQGLRLIYYSQIVNDFQKGDIAEGYSVSREKKESFPLTVTSAQKNPTAFYLCASTSGRVSDEQFFGPGTRLTVL.

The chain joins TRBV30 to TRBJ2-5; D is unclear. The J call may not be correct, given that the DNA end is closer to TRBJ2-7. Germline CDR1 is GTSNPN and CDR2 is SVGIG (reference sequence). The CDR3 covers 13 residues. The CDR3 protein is CAWSELGPGEQYF. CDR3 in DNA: TGTGCCTGGAGTGAGCTAGGGCCAGGCGAGCAGTACTTC.

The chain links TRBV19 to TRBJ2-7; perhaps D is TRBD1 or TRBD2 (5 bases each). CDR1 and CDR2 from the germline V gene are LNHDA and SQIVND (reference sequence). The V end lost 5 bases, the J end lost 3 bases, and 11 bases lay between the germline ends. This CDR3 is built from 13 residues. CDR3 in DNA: TGTGCCAGTAGTGCTGGGGACCACTACGAGCAGTACTTC. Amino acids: CASSAGDHYEQYF.

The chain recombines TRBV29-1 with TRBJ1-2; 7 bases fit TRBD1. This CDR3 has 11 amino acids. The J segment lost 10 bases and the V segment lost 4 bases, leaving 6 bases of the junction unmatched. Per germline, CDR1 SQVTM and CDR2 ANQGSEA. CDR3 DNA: TGCAGCGTTGTGGTGGGACAGTACTACACCTTC. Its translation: CSVVVGQYYTF. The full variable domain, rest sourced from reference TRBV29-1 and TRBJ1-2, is SAVISQKPSRDICQRGTSLTIQCQVDSQVTMMFWYRQQPGQSLTLIATANQGSEATYESGFVIDKFPISRPNLTFSTLTVSNMSPEDSSIYLCSVVVGQYYTFGSGTRLTVV.

This chain's CDR3 is CASSGRDRVGGYTF. The CDR3 coding sequence is TGTGCCAGCAGCGGCCGGGACAGGGTGGGAGGCTACACCTTC. V and J are TRBV7-8 and TRBJ1-2; 9 positions agree with TRBD1. The CDR3 loop spans 14 amino acids. In germline, CDR1 is SGHVS, CDR2 FQNEAQ. After removal of 5 bases from V and 8 bases from J, the junction contained 9 bases not matched to a gene.

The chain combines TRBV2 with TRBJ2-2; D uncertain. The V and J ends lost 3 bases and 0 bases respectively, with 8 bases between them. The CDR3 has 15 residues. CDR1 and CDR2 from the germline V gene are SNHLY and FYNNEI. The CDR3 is CASSDFVANTGELFF. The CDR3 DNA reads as TGTGCCAGCAGTGACTTCGTGGCGAACACCGGGGAGCTGTTTTTT.

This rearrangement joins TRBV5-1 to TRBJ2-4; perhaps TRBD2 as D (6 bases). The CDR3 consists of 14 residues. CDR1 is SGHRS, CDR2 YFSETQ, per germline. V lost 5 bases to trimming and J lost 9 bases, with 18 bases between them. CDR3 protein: CASRFGRGEAIQYF. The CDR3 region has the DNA TGCGCCAGCAGATTTGGACGCGGGGAAGCCATTCAGTACTTC.

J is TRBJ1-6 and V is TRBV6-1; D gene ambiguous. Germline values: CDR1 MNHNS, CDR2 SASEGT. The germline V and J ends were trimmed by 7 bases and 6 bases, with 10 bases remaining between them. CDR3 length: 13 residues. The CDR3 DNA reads TGTGCCAGCAATGACGGCGCTAATTCACCCCTCCACTTT. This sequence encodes CASNDGANSPLHF.

In nucleotides, the CDR3 is TGTGCCAGCACCGCAGGGAGGGGGACCACAGATACGCAGTATTTT. Translated: CASTAGRGTTDTQYF. This chain links TRBV6-8 with TRBJ2-3; TRBD2 is a possible D gene (7 bases). The CDR3 runs to 15 residues. CDR1 is MNHGY, CDR2 SAAAGT, per germline. Trimming pared 7 bases from V and 2 bases from J, leaving 16 bases between.

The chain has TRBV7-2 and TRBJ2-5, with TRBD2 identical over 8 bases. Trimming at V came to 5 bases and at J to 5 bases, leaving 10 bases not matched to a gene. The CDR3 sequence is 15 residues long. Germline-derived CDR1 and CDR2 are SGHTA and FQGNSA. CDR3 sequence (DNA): TGTGCCAGCAGCCCTCAAGCGGGAGTACGCGAGACCCAGTACTTC. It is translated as CASSPQAGVRETQYF. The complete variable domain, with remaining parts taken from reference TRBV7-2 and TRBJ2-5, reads GAGVSQSPSNKVTEKGKDVELRCDPISGHTALYWYRQSLGQGLEFLIYFQGNSAPDKSGLPSDRFSAERTGGSVSTLTIQRTQQEDSAVYLCASSPQAGVRETQYFGPGTRLLVL.